The 10 T cell receptor beta chains below were found in one sample sequenced in a study of early T cells in non-severe SARS-CoV-2 infection. One entry per CDR3 protein, called by TCRdb with MiXCR from the 5' RACE reads. The sample includes about 46,000 distinct CDR3 sequences, 5.4% seen only once; the top ten take about 4.9%. Sample: whole blood, taken at baseline. The receptors were gathered from an adult who was a healthcare worker with PCR-confirmed SARS-CoV-2 infection or an uninfected control (not recorded which).

This clonotype was counted ten times or more. J is TRBJ1-1 and V is TRBV27; TRBD1 aligns across 9 bases. V shed 2 bases and J 0 bases; nucleotides not matched to a gene: 19. This CDR3 comprises 21 residues. The germline V gene encodes CDR1 MNHEY and CDR2 SMNVEV (reference sequence). The CDR3 sequence is CASSLRRGDEGTGLLNTEAFF. The DNA of the CDR3 is TGTGCCAGCAGTTTACGGAGGGGCGACGAGGGGACAGGGCTCCTGAACACTGAAGCTTTCTTT.

This clonotype came up many times. V gene TRBV10-1 combines with J gene TRBJ2-5, with D perhaps TRBD1 or TRBD2 (5 bases each). Looked up from germline, CDR1 is WNHNN and CDR2 is SYGVQD (reference sequence). CDR3 size: 15 residues. With 6 bases removed from V and 4 bases from J, the gap between germline ends came to 18 bases. CDR3 sequence: CASSSGAPLGETQYF. The CDR3 DNA follows: TGCGCCAGCAGCTCCGGGGCCCCCCTGGGAGAGACCCAGTACTTC.

This clonotype was counted many times. The V and J genes are TRBV20-1 and TRBJ1-1; 8 bases line up with TRBD1. The CDR3 consists of 14 residues. Trimming removed 3 bases from V and 3 bases from J; junction bases left unmatched: 6. Germline loops: CDR1 DFQATT, CDR2 SNEGSKA (reference sequence). Here the CDR3 reads CSASGQGADTEAFF. CDR3 nucleotide sequence: TGCAGTGCTAGTGGGCAGGGGGCCGACACTGAAGCTTTCTTT.

This clonotype was detected many times. This sequence joins TRBV5-1 and TRBJ1-2; 7 nucleotides match TRBD1. The CDR3 extends over 15 amino acids. Germline-derived CDR1 and CDR2 are SGHRS and YFSETQ. Losses at the gene ends were 4 bases for V and 4 bases for J; bases not matched to a gene: 10. In DNA form, the CDR3 reads TGCGCCAGCAGCGCCCAGGGGGGGCCCGGCTATGGCTACACCTTC. Its protein product is CASSAQGGPGYGYTF.

This clonotype occurred many times. V gene TRBV20-1 combines with J gene TRBJ2-1; a possible D gene is TRBD2 (6 bases). The germline V gene encodes CDR1 DFQATT and CDR2 SNEGSKA (reference sequence). The V end was cut by 4 bases, the J end by 7 bases, with 17 bases between. This CDR3 is 14 amino acids long. This chain's CDR3 is CSANIPGVANEQFF. The CDR3 coding sequence is TGCAGTGCTAATATCCCGGGAGTAGCGAATGAGCAGTTCTTC.

The sample holds many counts of this clonotype. The chain links TRBV28 to TRBJ1-5; a weak D match, TRBD1 (5 bases). Trimming pared 10 bases from V and 3 bases from J, leaving 16 bases between. The CDR3 is 14 amino acids. Germline CDR1 reads MDHEN; CDR2 reads SYDVKM. The CDR3 region is CATTDTDFNQPQHF. DNA of the CDR3: TGTGCCACTACGGACACCGACTTCAATCAGCCCCAGCATTTT.

This clonotype was seen just once. This chain links TRBV7-9 with TRBJ2-1; 14 bases match TRBD2. Trimming removed 5 bases from V and 8 bases from J; junction bases left unmatched: 8. The CDR3 runs to 16 residues. Germline V gene lookup returns CDR1 SEHNR and CDR2 FQNEAQ (reference sequence). CDR3 DNA sequence: TGTGCCAGCAGCCCGCGGACTAGCGGGAGGTCCGATGAGCAGTTCTTC. It specifies CASSPRTSGRSDEQFF. The whole variable domain, filled in from reference TRBV7-9 and TRBJ2-1, reads DTGVSQNPRHKITKRGQNVTFRCDPISEHNRLYWYRQTLGQGPEFLTYFQNEAQLEKSRLLSDRFSAERPKGSFSTLEIQRTEQGDSAMYLCASSPRTSGRSDEQFFGPGTRLTVL.

This clonotype was recorded at least ten times. V is TRBV27 and J is TRBJ2-1, with 8 bases aligning to TRBD2. CDR3 length equals 17 residues. Per germline, CDR1 MNHEY and CDR2 SMNVEV (reference sequence). V dropped 2 bases and J dropped 1; count of bases not matched to a gene: 7. This chain's CDR3 is CASSLNPGTRSYNEQFF. The DNA for the CDR3 is TGTGCCAGCAGTTTAAATCCCGGGACTAGGTCCTACAATGAGCAGTTCTTC.

At least ten counts were recorded for this clonotype. The chain is built from TRBV3-1 and TRBJ2-1; tentatively, D is TRBD2 (6 bases). V gave up 2 bases and J gave up 7 bases, with 15 bases separating them. CDR1 and CDR2 from the germline V gene are LGHDT and YNNKEL (reference sequence). The CDR3 contains 15 residues. The DNA of the CDR3 is TGTGCCAGCAGCCAATCGGGAGACATAGGGAATGAGCAGTTCTTC. Translation: CASSQSGDIGNEQFF.

This clonotype was counted many times. V and J are TRBV7-6 and TRBJ1-1; D call uncertain. Per germline, CDR1 SGHVS and CDR2 FNYEAQ. The length of the CDR3 is 13 residues. V was trimmed by 4 bases and J by 11 bases, leaving 17 bases between them. The chain's CDR3 is CASSSSGSSEAFF. The DNA for the CDR3 is TGTGCCAGCAGCTCCTCCGGGTCTTCGGAGGCTTTCTTT.